A selection of T cell receptor beta chains follows, all from one sample in a study of Graves' ophthalmopathy and Graves' hyperthyroidism. MiXCR was run by TCRdb on the multiplex PCR reads, yielding one entry per CDR3 protein. This table holds hundreds of thousands of distinct CDR3 sequences, about 20% found once. The sequencing sample was made of peripheral blood. Receptor source: a woman between 18 and 29 years old with stable Graves' hyperthyroidism. Some clones in this sample may be carry-over from other donors' samples. CDR3s leave out the opening cysteine and the closing phenylalanine or tryptophan. Only part of the rows carry a size: once, few, many, or a class if the clone is expanded.

V | size | CDR3
TRBV27 | few | ASSYSGGGNTGELF
TRBV12-3/TRBV12-4 | many | ASSGGGGSALNQPQH
TRBV12-3/TRBV12-4 | many | ASSLQVHEQY
TRBV25-1 | many | ASSEYGVNTEAF
TRBV12-3/TRBV12-4 | many | ASSARTEYGYT
TRBV7-8 | many | ASSSRGSCT
TRBV5-1 | - | ASSPYGTAGEQY
TRBV5-8 | many | ASSLGQPGLAGAQY
TRBV4-1 | many | ASSQDGRAGETQY
TRBV20-1 | many | SARELAGVDTEAF
TRBV20-1 | many | SASGQTKTYEQY
TRBV30 | few | ACSADGQPQH
TRBV5-4 | many | ASSSGRGNTGELF
TRBV7-9 | - | ASSLVEDQPQH
TRBV12-3/TRBV12-4 | few | ASSTERGLQETQY
TRBV13 | - | ASRGGEHEQY
TRBV6-2/TRBV6-3 | many | ASLGTGYGYT
TRBV6-1 | - | ASSEISGGSLETQY
TRBV14 | many | ASSQAGQETQY
TRBV20-1 | many | SAKGGNQPQH